The 22 T cell receptor beta chains below all came from one sample that was sequenced in a study of CD8 T cells in Susac syndrome. The authors reverse transcribed 0.5 to 1 ug RNA with random hexamers. MiXCR, applied by TCRdb to the immunoSEQ multiplex PCR reads, yields one record per CDR3 protein. Of a few hundred thousand distinct CDR3 sequences in the sample, about 95% were seen once. The sample was CD4+ T cells from PBMCs. These receptors were obtained from a human donor with multiple sclerosis.

The rearrangement joins TRBV3-1 to TRBJ2-7; D is possibly TRBD1 (5 bases). The V end lost 4 bases, the J end lost 3 bases, and 13 bases lay between the germline ends. Germline lookup yields CDR1 LGHDT and CDR2 YNNKEL (reference sequence). This CDR3 is built from 14 residues. For the CDR3, the DNA is TGTGCCAGCAGCCGTAGGGATCAGGGCTACGAGCAGTACTTC. Translation gives CASSRRDQGYEQYF.

This chain uses TRBV20-1 with TRBJ2-1; D is undetermined. Germline assignment: CDR1 DFQATT and CDR2 SNEGSKA (reference sequence). The germline V and J ends were trimmed by 3 bases and 10 bases, with 7 bases remaining between them. The CDR3 has 10 amino acids. The CDR3 DNA is TGCAGTGCTAGTAAGACAGAGCAGTTCTTC. It codes for CSASKTEQFF.

This rearrangement joins TRBV3-1 to TRBJ1-2; D remains ambiguous. The ends were cut back, 1 base at V and 6 bases at J, with 12 bases in the middle. The CDR3 loop spans 14 amino acids. Germline V gene data show CDR1 as LGHDT and CDR2 as YNNKEL (reference sequence). CDR3 sequence reads: CASSQGAVAHGYTF. DNA for the CDR3: TGTGCCAGCAGCCAAGGGGCCGTTGCTCATGGCTACACCTTC.

Only one count was recorded for this clonotype. V usage is TRBV24-1 and J usage is TRBJ2-2; 8 nucleotides match TRBD1. In germline, CDR1 is KGHDR, CDR2 SFDVKD. The J segment lost 6 bases and the V segment lost 7 bases, leaving 3 bases of the junction unmatched. The CDR3 runs to 13 residues. CDR3 in amino acids: CATSGQGPGELFF. In nucleotides, the CDR3 is TGTGCCACCAGCGGACAGGGTCCCGGGGAGCTGTTTTTT.

CDR3 sequence reads: CSVSGGGDEQFF. The CDR3 nucleotides are TGCAGCGTTTCGGGAGGGGGCGATGAGCAGTTCTTC. The rearrangement uses TRBV29-1 and TRBJ2-1, with D possibly matching TRBD2 (8 bases). Germline lookup yields CDR1 SQVTM and CDR2 ANQGSEA. CDR3 size: 12 residues. Trimming removed 5 bases at V and 8 bases at J, with 13 bases between.

The chain has TRBV29-1 and TRBJ2-1, with D possibly TRBD1 on 5 matching bases. The germline V and J ends were trimmed by 5 bases and 0 bases, with 11 bases remaining between them. Germline CDR1 is SQVTM and CDR2 is ANQGSEA. The CDR3 has 14 residues. In nucleotides, the CDR3 is TGCAGCGTTTTGAGGACAACCTCCTACAATGAGCAGTTCTTC. This codes for CSVLRTTSYNEQFF.

The chain links TRBV19 to TRBJ1-6; D perhaps matches TRBD1 (5 bases). Trimming removed 5 bases at V and 9 bases at J, with 11 bases between. CDR3 length equals 13 residues. Germline CDR1 LNHDA, CDR2 SQIVND (reference sequence). This CDR3 is CASSLIGGSPLHF. The CDR3 nucleotides are TGTGCCAGTAGTCTCATTGGGGGTTCACCCCTCCACTTT.

The chain links TRBV6-5 to TRBJ2-3; 9 positions match TRBD2. The germline CDR1 and CDR2 sequences are MNHEY and SVGAGI. V was clipped by 2 bases and J by 1 base; unmatched bases: 13. The CDR3 is 19 amino acids. The CDR3 protein is CASSYAYIAGGGGTDTQYF. The DNA for the CDR3 is TGTGCCAGCAGTTACGCCTACATAGCAGGCGGGGGGGGCACAGATACGCAGTATTTT.

This clonotype was seen a single time. J is TRBJ1-1 and V is TRBV3-1, with D possibly being TRBD1 (5 bases). V lost 6 bases to trimming and J lost 3 bases, with 11 bases between them. The CDR3 loop spans 13 amino acids. The germline V gene has CDR1 LGHDT and CDR2 YNNKEL (reference sequence). The chain's CDR3 is CASRPQGYTEAFF. DNA for the CDR3: TGTGCCAGCAGACCCCAGGGATACACTGAAGCTTTCTTT.

J is TRBJ2-3 and V is TRBV28; no firm D call. The length of the CDR3 is 14 residues. Germline V lookup: CDR1 MDHEN, CDR2 SYDVKM. Trimming shortened V by 5 bases and J by 1 base, and 10 bases separated the two germline ends. The CDR3 DNA reads TGTGCCAGCAGTGCGGCCCTTGGCACAGATACGCAGTATTTT. Its protein is CASSAALGTDTQYF.

J is TRBJ1-1 and V is TRBV4-1; the D is unclear. Per the germline V gene, CDR1 is MGHRA and CDR2 is YSYEKL. The CDR3 length is 14 residues. Trimming cost V 8 bases and J 0 bases, with 13 bases left between them. The CDR3 bases are TGCGCCAGCGCGGTAGGAGGAATGAACACTGAAGCTTTCTTT. This sequence encodes CASAVGGMNTEAFF.

The V call is TRBV19, the J call TRBJ1-2, with no clear D. The ends were cut back, 0 bases at V and 8 bases at J, with 13 bases in the middle. CDR3 length equals 14 residues. Germline V gene sequence: CDR1 LNHDA, CDR2 SQIVND (reference sequence). The CDR3 protein is CASSIEANTGGYTF. CDR3 nucleotide sequence: TGTGCCAGTAGTATAGAAGCGAATACCGGAGGCTACACCTTC.

The gene calls are TRBV11-2 and TRBJ2-2; perhaps D is TRBD1 or TRBD2 (6 bases each). The CDR3 runs 17 residues. Germline V CDR1 and CDR2: SGHAT, FQNNGV. The V and J ends lost 5 bases and 0 bases respectively, with 16 bases between them. In DNA form, the CDR3 reads TGTGCCAGCAGCCCCCGAACGGGGGCCGCGAACACCGGGGAGCTGTTTTTT. The encoded protein is CASSPRTGAANTGELFF. The variable domain in full, completed from reference TRBV11-2 and TRBJ2-2, reads EAGVAQSPRYKIIEKRQSVAFWCNPISGHATLYWYQQILGQGPKLLIQFQNNGVVDDSQLPKDRFSAERLKGVDSTLKIQPAKLEDSAVYLCASSPRTGAANTGELFFGEGSRLTVL.

This clonotype was counted only a few times. Compared with germline, one end of the junction differs, possibly owing to a read error. The chain carries TRBV20-1 and TRBJ2-5; TRBD1 aligns across 8 bases. Germline CDR1 DFQATT, CDR2 SNEGSKA (reference sequence). The CDR3 runs 11 residues. CDR3 DNA: TGCAGTGTTAGACAGGGGGAGACCCAGTACTTC. It specifies CSVRQGETQYF.

V is TRBV30 and J is TRBJ2-3, with 8 nucleotides matching TRBD1. V lost 8 bases and J lost 0; bases outside the gene matches: 10. The CDR3 has 15 residues. Per germline, CDR1 GTSNPN and CDR2 SVGIG (reference sequence). This chain's CDR3 is CATKQGAPSTDTQYF. The CDR3 coding sequence is TGTGCCACGAAGCAGGGGGCGCCCAGCACAGATACGCAGTATTTT.

The chain employs TRBV27 and TRBJ2-7; 7 nucleotides line up with TRBD2. This CDR3 comprises 14 residues. Trimming at V came to 10 bases and at J to 2 bases, leaving 11 bases not matched to a gene. From germline, CDR1 is MNHEY and CDR2 SMNVEV (reference sequence). DNA for the CDR3: TGTGCCACGATAAAGCGGGGCCGAGCCTACGAGCAGTACGTC. Its protein is CATIKRGRAYEQYV.

The chain couples TRBV7-9 to TRBJ1-5; D call uncertain. Germline lookup yields CDR1 SEHNR and CDR2 FQNEAQ (reference sequence). The CDR3 runs to 14 residues. V dropped 5 bases and J dropped 4 bases, with 12 bases sitting between them. This chain's CDR3 is CASSSSTGNQPQHF. CDR3 nucleotides: TGTGCCAGCAGCAGCTCGACGGGAAATCAGCCCCAGCATTTT. Combining the CDR3 with reference TRBV7-9 and TRBJ1-5 gives the whole variable domain DTGVSQNPRHKITKRGQNVTFRCDPISEHNRLYWYRQTLGQGPEFLTYFQNEAQLEKSRLLSDRFSAERPKGSFSTLEIQRTEQGDSAMYLCASSSSTGNQPQHFGDGTRLSIL.

The chain links TRBV7-9 to TRBJ2-5; TRBD1 aligns across 7 bases. The CDR3 is 15 amino acids. V shed 5 bases, J shed 2 bases, and the junction held 8 bases outside the gene matches. CDR1 is SEHNR and CDR2 is FQNEAQ in the germline V gene (reference sequence). The CDR3 sequence is CASSLTPRGQETQYF. CDR3 nucleotide sequence: TGTGCCAGCAGCCTCACCCCCAGGGGGCAAGAGACCCAGTACTTC.

V gene TRBV6-5 combines with J gene TRBJ2-3; no definite D call. Germline V lookup: CDR1 MNHEY, CDR2 SVGAGI. The CDR3 runs to 14 residues. V was clipped by 2 bases and J by 1 base, with 7 bases between them. CDR3 loop: CASSYGGGTDTQYF. The CDR3 DNA reads as TGTGCCAGCAGTTACGGCGGTGGCACAGATACGCAGTATTTT.

The chain recombines TRBV9 with TRBJ2-5; no clear D gene. Germline CDR1 is SGDLS and CDR2 is YYNGEE. Trimming took off 3 bases at V and 3 bases at J, with 9 bases between the two ends. The CDR3 runs to 13 residues. Written as DNA, the CDR3 is TGTGCCAGCAGCGGTAACATGGAAGAGACCCAGTACTTC. Its protein is CASSGNMEETQYF.

V usage is TRBV11-1 and J usage is TRBJ1-6; 10 bases match TRBD1. The CDR3 covers 16 residues. Germline trimming cut 5 bases from V and 7 bases from J; bases unmatched to any gene: 8. Germline CDR1 SGHAT, CDR2 FQDESV (reference sequence). CDR3 in DNA: TGTGCCAGCAGCCCTCGACAGGGGGCGAGGAATTCACCCCTCCACTTT. It specifies CASSPRQGARNSPLHF.

The rearrangement uses TRBV20-1 and TRBJ2-7, with D perhaps matching TRBD1 or TRBD2 (5 bases each). CDR3 length: 12 residues. The germline V gene has CDR1 DFQATT and CDR2 SNEGSKA (reference sequence). The germline V and J ends were trimmed by 3 bases and 2 bases, with 8 bases remaining between them. CDR3 sequence: CSASLGAYEQYF. The CDR3 DNA reads as TGCAGTGCTAGTTTGGGGGCCTACGAGCAGTACTTC.